Listed below are T cell receptor beta chains from one sample, sequenced in a study of CD8+CD57+ T cells in acquired aplastic anemia. Each CDR3 protein is one row after TCRdb ran MiXCR on the reads. The sample carries roughly 420,000 distinct CDR3 sequences, about two thirds recorded once. Sequences were obtained from sorted CD4+, CD8+, or CD8+CD57+ T cells (not recorded which) from PBMCs. Source of these receptors: a human donor in good health, serving as a control. CDR3s include the opening cysteine and the closing phenylalanine or tryptophan. D genes are given only for firm matches. Rows may omit the clone size; those that give it use once, few, many or a size class.

j_call: TRBJ2-7
v_call: TRBV7-2
cdr3_length: 12
d_call: NA
clone_size: NA
cdr3_nt: TGTGCCAGCAGCAAGACTCATAACGAGCAGTACTTC
cdr3_aa: CASSKTHNEQYF

j_call: TRBJ2-7
v_call: TRBV7-6
cdr3_length: 15
d_call: TRBD1
clone_size: once
cdr3_nt: TGTGCCAGCAGCCGCGGGCCAGGACAGGGCTACGAGCAGTACTTC
cdr3_aa: CASSRGPGQGYEQYF

j_call: TRBJ2-1
v_call: TRBV11-2
cdr3_length: 15
d_call: NA
clone_size: many
cdr3_nt: TGTGCCAGCAGCTACCACCCCGGGAGCCCCAATGAGCAGTTCTTC
cdr3_aa: CASSYHPGSPNEQFF

j_call: TRBJ1-2
v_call: TRBV7-2
cdr3_length: 14
d_call: NA
clone_size: NA
cdr3_nt: TGTGCCAGCAGCTTAGTCGCTTCCGGGGAGCTGTTTTTTTTC
cdr3_aa: CASSLVASGELFFF

j_call: TRBJ2-1
v_call: TRBV10-3
cdr3_length: 12
d_call: NA
clone_size: NA
cdr3_nt: TGTGCCATCGGTTCCCGCCCCAGCAAGCAGTTTTTC
cdr3_aa: CAIGSRPSKQFF

j_call: TRBJ1-1
v_call: TRBV11-1
cdr3_length: 14
d_call: NA
clone_size: NA
cdr3_nt: TGTGCCAGCAGCGTAGGAGCCCAGGTCACTGAAGCTTTCTTT
cdr3_aa: CASSVGAQVTEAFF

j_call: TRBJ1-5
v_call: TRBV20-1
cdr3_length: 15
d_call: NA
clone_size: NA
cdr3_nt: TGCAGTGCTGCAGATGGGCGGGGGGGAAATCAGCCCCAGCATTTT
cdr3_aa: CSAADGRGGNQPQHF

j_call: TRBJ1-6
v_call: TRBV5-6
cdr3_length: 14
d_call: NA
clone_size: NA
cdr3_nt: TGTGCCAGCAGCTTAGTGACAAACGGCTCGCCCCTCCACTTT
cdr3_aa: CASSLVTNGSPLHF

j_call: TRBJ2-1
v_call: TRBV19
cdr3_length: 17
d_call: NA
clone_size: NA
cdr3_nt: TGTGCCAGTGACTCAGGGGGGTCGGACCGGAACTACAATGAGCAGTTCTTC
cdr3_aa: CASDSGGSDRNYNEQFF

j_call: TRBJ1-1
v_call: TRBV25-1
cdr3_length: 13
d_call: NA
clone_size: NA
cdr3_nt: TGTGCCAGCAGTGAACCTTACGGGACTGAAGCTTTCTTT
cdr3_aa: CASSEPYGTEAFF

j_call: TRBJ2-5
v_call: TRBV7-2
cdr3_length: 14
d_call: NA
clone_size: NA
cdr3_nt: TGTGCCAGCAGCCCCACCGCGGTGCAAGAGACCCAGTACTTC
cdr3_aa: CASSPTAVQETQYF

j_call: TRBJ2-3
v_call: TRBV7-7
cdr3_length: 16
d_call: TRBD2
clone_size: NA
cdr3_nt: TGTGCTAGCAGCTCCCACAGCGGGGGAATCACAGATACGCAGTATTTT
cdr3_aa: CASSSHSGGITDTQYF

j_call: TRBJ2-3
v_call: TRBV7-9
cdr3_length: 14
d_call: NA
clone_size: many
cdr3_nt: TGTGCCAGCAGCTTATACCTTTCCACAGATACGCGGTATTTT
cdr3_aa: CASSLYLSTDTRYF

j_call: TRBJ2-6
v_call: TRBV30
cdr3_length: 13
d_call: NA
clone_size: NA
cdr3_nt: TGTGCCTGTAATCGCTCTGGGGCCAACGTCCTGACTTTC
cdr3_aa: CACNRSGANVLTF

j_call: TRBJ2-6
v_call: TRBV25-1
cdr3_length: 16
d_call: NA
clone_size: many
cdr3_nt: TGTGCCAGCAGTGAATGGGCACAATCTGGGGCCAACGTCCTGACTTTC
cdr3_aa: CASSEWAQSGANVLTF

j_call: TRBJ1-1
v_call: TRBV2
cdr3_length: 13
d_call: NA
clone_size: NA
cdr3_nt: TGTGCCAGCAGCTTCGGATCTGGTGATGATGCTCTCTTT
cdr3_aa: CASSFGSGDDALF

j_call: TRBJ2-5
v_call: TRBV12-3/TRBV12-4
cdr3_length: 12
d_call: NA
clone_size: many
cdr3_nt: TGTGCCAGCAGTTTAGCGCGTCAGACCCAGTACTTC
cdr3_aa: CASSLARQTQYF

j_call: TRBJ2-7
v_call: TRBV7-6
cdr3_length: 15
d_call: NA
clone_size: NA
cdr3_nt: TGTGCCAGCAGCTTAGCCAGGACCGTCGACGGGGAGCTGTACTTC
cdr3_aa: CASSLARTVDGELYF